This passage covers 27 T cell receptor beta chains from one sample sequenced in a study of blood T cell repertoires in COVID-19. Using immunoSEQ multiplex PCR, the repertoire was profiled, and TCRdb retains in-frame clones only, with some absent. The table shows some 250,000 clones, with roughly 77% occurring only once. Sequencing input: peripheral blood. All receptors derive from a woman over 75 with acute or convalescent COVID-19.

The chain carries TRBV5-6 and TRBJ1-5, with a possible D match to TRBD1 (5 bases). Trimming cost V 3 bases and J 7 bases, with 11 bases left between them. The length of the CDR3 is 13 residues. The germline V gene has CDR1 SGHDT and CDR2 YYEEEE. The CDR3 is CASSSRVRQPQHF. The CDR3 bases are TGTGCCAGCAGCTCCAGGGTTCGGCAGCCCCAGCATTTT. The variable domain in full, with the rest retrieved from reference TRBV5-6 and TRBJ1-5, is DAGVTQSPTHLIKTRGQQVTLRCSPKSGHDTVSWYQQALGQGPQFIFQYYEEEERQRGNFPDRFSGHQFPNYSSELNVNALLLGDSALYLCASSSRVRQPQHFGDGTRLSIL.

The chain recombines TRBV12-2 with TRBJ2-3; the table's D call, TRBD1, was not checked against the DNA. TRBV12-2 is a known pseudogene. The CDR3 totals 15 residues. The CDR3 region has the DNA TGTGCAAGTCGTAGACAGGGGGACGACACAGATACGCAGTATTTT. Translated: CASRRQGDDTDTQYF.

The rearrangement uses TRBV7-2 and TRBJ1-2; 9 bases map to TRBD1. Trimming at V came to 5 bases and at J to 4 bases, leaving 8 bases not matched to a gene. The CDR3 contains 15 residues. Germline CDR1 SGHTA, CDR2 FQGNSA. CDR3 DNA sequence: TGTGCCAGCAGCAGCCGACAGGGGGACATCTATGGCTACACCTTC. This translates into CASSSRQGDIYGYTF.

The gene calls are TRBV9 and TRBJ2-5; perhaps TRBD2 as D (6 bases). Germline V CDR1 and CDR2: SGDLS, YYNGEE. The CDR3 is 14 residues long. With 4 bases removed from V and 5 bases from J, the gap between germline ends came to 15 bases. The CDR3 region has the DNA TGTGCCAGCAGCCCCCAGACTAGTTCGGAGACCCAGTACTTC. Protein: CASSPQTSSETQYF.

The chain is built from TRBV7-9 and TRBJ2-1; 9 nucleotides agree with TRBD1. This CDR3 contains 14 residues. Germline trimming cut 11 bases from V and 3 bases from J; bases unmatched to any gene: 8. The V gene's germline CDR1 is SEHNR and CDR2 FQNEAQ (reference sequence). For the CDR3, the DNA is TGTGCCGGAACCGGGACAGGGATCTACAATGAGCAGTTCTTC. Translated, it gives CAGTGTGIYNEQFF. Looking up the rest from reference TRBV7-9 and TRBJ2-1 gives the full variable domain: DTGVSQNPRHKITKRGQNVTFRCDPISEHNRLYWYRQTLGQGPEFLTYFQNEAQLEKSRLLSDRFSAERPKGSFSTLEIQRTEQGDSAMYLCAGTGTGIYNEQFFGPGTRLTVL.

The V gene is TRBV5-1, the J gene TRBJ2-3; no clear D. Germline V gives CDR1 SGHRS, CDR2 YFSETQ. Trimming left V 3 bases short and J 0 bases short, with 8 bases between. The CDR3 spans 14 residues. CDR3 residues: CASSSKTSTDTQYF. Here the CDR3 DNA reads TGCGCCAGCAGCTCGAAAACTAGCACAGATACGCAGTATTTT.

The chain recombines TRBV9 with TRBJ2-3; 12 nucleotides agree with TRBD2. This CDR3 has 16 residues. Per the germline V gene, CDR1 is SGDLS and CDR2 is YYNGEE. Trimming cost V 4 bases and J 2 bases; bases outside gene matches: 5. The CDR3 nucleotides are TGTGCCAGCAGCATCGGACTAGCGGGACTCACAGATACGCAGTATTTT. Residues: CASSIGLAGLTDTQYF.

As to this clone: This may arise from a read error, as a much more abundant clone is one base away. Other nucleotide sequences from this sample produce the same CDR3. The gene calls are TRBV6-5 and TRBJ1-6; 9 bases map to TRBD1. Germline V CDR1 and CDR2: MNHEY, SVGAGI. CDR3 length equals 13 residues. The CDR3 loop reads CASRDRDNSPLHF. The CDR3 coding sequence is TGTGCCTCCCGGGACAGGGACAATTCACCCCTCCATTTT.

This clone came up a few times. The J gene is TRBJ1-4, the V gene TRBV15, with D unresolved. In germline, CDR1 is LNHNV, CDR2 YYDKDF (reference sequence). This CDR3 has 13 amino acids. V gave up 6 bases and J gave up 8 bases, with 13 bases separating them. The CDR3 sequence is CATRNGGGEKLFF. CDR3 DNA: TGTGCCACCAGAAACGGAGGAGGCGAAAAACTGTTTTTT. The whole variable domain, remainder taken from reference TRBV15 and TRBJ1-4, is DAMVIQNPRYQVTQFGKPVTLSCSQTLNHNVMYWYQQKSSQAPKLLFHYYDKDFNNEADTPDNFQSRRPNTSFCFLDIRSPGLGDTAMYLCATRNGGGEKLFFGSGTQLSVL.

The V gene is TRBV6-1, the J gene TRBJ1-2; tentative D call: TRBD1 (6 bases). The CDR3 sequence is 15 residues long. Between the trimmed V and J ends, which lost 3 bases and 8 bases, there was a span of 19 bases. CDR1 is MNHNS, CDR2 SASEGT, per germline. Written as DNA, the CDR3 is TGTGCCAGCAGTGACCGCTGGACAGCCTCCTTCGGCTACACCTTC. Translation gives CASSDRWTASFGYTF.

The J gene is TRBJ2-1, the V gene TRBV6-5; 7 bases map to TRBD2. Germline lookup yields CDR1 MNHEY and CDR2 SVGAGI. Germline trimming cut 7 bases from V and 4 bases from J; bases unmatched to any gene: 10. CDR3 length: 15 residues. The CDR3 nucleotides read TGTGCCAGCACCCAACTAGCGAACGCTTACAATGAGCAGTTCTTC. As protein: CASTQLANAYNEQFF.

V is TRBV5-1 and J is TRBJ2-1, with 10 positions matching TRBD2. The CDR3 runs 16 residues. Per germline, CDR1 SGHRS and CDR2 YFSETQ. V shed 4 bases and J 8 bases; nucleotides not matched to a gene: 12. CDR3: CASSALASGRLDEQFF. CDR3 in DNA: TGCGCCAGCAGCGCCTTGGCTAGCGGGAGACTCGATGAGCAGTTCTTC.

The chain has TRBV4-1 and TRBJ2-2; 8 bases are a match to TRBD1. Unmatched junction bases numbered 7, after V lost 4 bases and J lost 0 bases. The CDR3 sequence is 17 residues long. Germline assignment: CDR1 MGHRA and CDR2 YSYEKL. DNA for the CDR3: TGCGCCAGCAGCCGTTCTGGACAGGGTTCGAACACCGGGGAGCTGTTTTTT. It encodes CASSRSGQGSNTGELFF.

This clone was detected only a few times. The chain uses TRBV19 and TRBJ1-4; a possible D gene is TRBD1 (5 bases). The germline gives CDR1 LNHDA, CDR2 SQIVND (reference sequence). Between the trimmed V and J ends, which lost 5 bases and 0 bases, there was a span of 10 bases. CDR3 length: 15 amino acids. CDR3: CASSAPGTTNEKLFF. In DNA form, the CDR3 reads TGTGCCAGTAGTGCCCCAGGGACAACTAATGAAAAACTGTTTTTT.

The chain carries TRBV9 and TRBJ2-1; the match to TRBD2 covers 11 bases. The germline V gene encodes CDR1 SGDLS and CDR2 YYNGEE. Trimming cost V 4 bases and J 6 bases; bases outside gene matches: 9. This CDR3 region has 16 residues. The CDR3 here is CASSLSGTSGGNEQFF. The CDR3 bases are TGTGCCAGCAGCCTCTCGGGGACTAGCGGAGGCAATGAGCAGTTCTTC.

This chain connects TRBV6-5 to TRBJ2-7, with D possibly being TRBD2 (5 bases). With 8 bases removed from V and 6 bases from J, the gap between germline ends came to 20 bases. Germline assignment: CDR1 MNHEY and CDR2 SVGAGI. The CDR3 loop spans 14 amino acids. CDR3 nucleotide sequence: TGTGCCAGCTCCCTCCGGGAAGGGTCAGGCGAGCAGTACTTC. The encoded protein is CASSLREGSGEQYF.

The chain couples TRBV5-4 to TRBJ2-1; a possible D gene is TRBD1 (6 bases). From germline, CDR1 is SGHNT and CDR2 YYREEE (reference sequence). This CDR3 has 13 amino acids. Trimming stripped 4 bases from V and 9 bases from J, with 14 bases between. CDR3: CASSPRQESEQFF. CDR3 in DNA: TGTGCCAGCAGCCCTCGACAGGAGTCTGAGCAGTTCTTC.

This sequence joins TRBV15 and TRBJ2-1, with TRBD2 identical over 10 bases. The trim removed 0 bases at V and 9 bases at J, leaving 5 bases unmatched. CDR1 is LNHNV, CDR2 YYDKDF, per germline (reference sequence). This CDR3 comprises 15 residues. DNA for the CDR3: TGTGCCACCAGCAGAGACGAGCGGGGGGGCTTTGAGCAGTTCTTC. The encoded protein is CATSRDERGGFEQFF.

This chain links TRBV3-1 (or the pseudogene TRBV3-2) with TRBJ1-4; TRBD1 aligns across 7 bases. Germline CDR1 LGHDT, CDR2 YNNKEL (reference sequence). This CDR3 is built from 15 residues. J was trimmed by 3 bases and V by 4 bases; bases with no gene match: 5. CDR3 region: CASSRRQGSNEKLFF. CDR3 DNA: TGTGCCAGCAGCCGCCGACAGGGTTCTAATGAAAAACTGTTTTTT.

The chain employs TRBV18 and TRBJ2-7; 7 bases agree with TRBD1. Trimming took 3 bases from V and 2 from J; bases not matched to a gene: 4. This CDR3 region has 14 residues. From germline, CDR1 is KGHSH and CDR2 LQKENI. The CDR3 DNA follows: TGTGCCAGCTCACCCCCAGGGGGTACCTACGAGCAGTACTTC. Amino acids: CASSPPGGTYEQYF.

V gene TRBV27 combines with J gene TRBJ1-1, with TRBD1 identical over 7 bases. V lost 6 bases to trimming and J lost 5 bases; unmatched junction nucleotides: 15. CDR1 MNHEY and CDR2 SMNVEV come from the germline V gene (reference sequence). The CDR3 length is 16 residues. CDR3 nucleotide sequence: TGTGCCAGCAGACGGGGCCTATCCCCGACAGGGACTGAAGCTTTCTTT. Translating it yields CASRRGLSPTGTEAFF.

The CDR3 DNA is TGTGCCAGCTCCAGGGACTACCTCTACGAGCAGTACTTC. Translated: CASSRDYLYEQYF. The chain combines TRBV18 with TRBJ2-7; 7 bases map to TRBD2. The V segment lost 6 bases and the J segment 3 bases; nucleotides outside the gene matches: 5. Germline V gene sequence: CDR1 KGHSH, CDR2 LQKENI. This CDR3 has 13 residues.

CDR3: CASRGGQGTEAFF. CDR3 nucleotides: TGTGCCAGCAGGGGCGGTCAGGGAACTGAAGCTTTCTTT. This sequence joins TRBV6-5 and TRBJ1-1, with D perhaps TRBD1 (5 bases). The germline gives CDR1 MNHEY, CDR2 SVGAGI. The CDR3 loop spans 13 amino acids. V was shortened by 6 bases and J by 5 bases, with 13 bases between the two germline ends.

The V call is TRBV19, the J call TRBJ2-2; maybe TRBD2 (6 bases). The CDR3 contains 16 residues. Germline loops: CDR1 LNHDA, CDR2 SQIVND (reference sequence). V was shortened by 6 bases and J by 4 bases, with 18 bases between the two germline ends. The CDR3 bases are TGTGCCAGTAGCCGGAGCGGAGGGGCCGGCACCGGGGAGCTGTTTTTT. Amino acids: CASSRSGGAGTGELFF.

The CDR3 DNA reads as TGTGCCAGCTCGAAAGGGGTCTTAACCGGGGAGCTGTTTTTT. Its translation is CASSKGVLTGELFF. This chain links TRBV18 with TRBJ2-2, with a tentative D call TRBD1 (5 bases). The CDR3 length is 14 residues. V was pared by 6 bases and J by 5 bases, with 13 bases between. Germline V lookup: CDR1 KGHSH, CDR2 LQKENI.

The chain is built from TRBV6-2 or TRBV6-3 and TRBJ2-1, with TRBD2 matching over 9 bases. V gave up 6 bases and J gave up 9 bases; unmatched junction bases: 30. CDR1 MNHEY and CDR2 SVGEGT come from the germline V gene. The CDR3 length is 21 residues. The CDR3, as DNA: TGTGCCAGCAGCCCTACTAGTCGAGGTAGCGGGAGATATGCGTTTGTGAGTGAGCAGTTCTTC. Protein: CASSPTSRGSGRYAFVSEQFF.

V and J are TRBV11-3 and TRBJ2-1; 10 positions agree with TRBD2. From germline, CDR1 is SGHNT and CDR2 YENEEA. This CDR3 region has 18 residues. With 5 bases clipped from V and 0 bases from J, the junction kept 10 bases outside the gene matches. CDR3 nucleotide sequence: TGTGCCAGCAGCAGGGCTAGCGGGGGCGCGAGCTCCTACAATGAGCAGTTCTTC. Amino acid sequence: CASSRASGGASSYNEQFF.